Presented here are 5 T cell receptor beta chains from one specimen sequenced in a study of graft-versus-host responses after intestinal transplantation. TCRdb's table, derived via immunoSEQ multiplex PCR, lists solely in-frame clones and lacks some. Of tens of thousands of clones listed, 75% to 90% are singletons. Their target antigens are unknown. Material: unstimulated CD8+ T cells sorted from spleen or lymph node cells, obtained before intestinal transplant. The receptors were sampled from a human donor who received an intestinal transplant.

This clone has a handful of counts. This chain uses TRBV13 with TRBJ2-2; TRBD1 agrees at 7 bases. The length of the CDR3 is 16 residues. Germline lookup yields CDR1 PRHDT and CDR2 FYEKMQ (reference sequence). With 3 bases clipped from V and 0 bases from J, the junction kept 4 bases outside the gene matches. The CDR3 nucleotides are TGTGCCAGCAGCTTGGTCGGGACAGCGAACACCGGGGAGCTGTTTTTT. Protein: CASSLVGTANTGELFF.

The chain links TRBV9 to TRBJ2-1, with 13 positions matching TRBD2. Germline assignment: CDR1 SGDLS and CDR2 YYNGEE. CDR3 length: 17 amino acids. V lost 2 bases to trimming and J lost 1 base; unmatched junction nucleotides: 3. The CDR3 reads CASSVSTSGGSYNEQFF. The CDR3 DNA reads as TGTGCCAGCAGCGTGTCGACTAGCGGGGGGTCCTACAATGAGCAGTTCTTC.

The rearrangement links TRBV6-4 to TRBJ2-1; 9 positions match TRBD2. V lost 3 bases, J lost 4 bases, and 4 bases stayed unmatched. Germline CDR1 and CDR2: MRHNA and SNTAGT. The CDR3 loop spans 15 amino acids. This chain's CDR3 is CASSEVAGEYNEQFF. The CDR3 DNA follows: TGTGCCAGCAGTGAGGTAGCGGGGGAGTACAATGAGCAGTTCTTC.

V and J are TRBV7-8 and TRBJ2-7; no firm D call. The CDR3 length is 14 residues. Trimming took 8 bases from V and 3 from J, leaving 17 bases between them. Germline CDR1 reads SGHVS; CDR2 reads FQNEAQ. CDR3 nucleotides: TGTGCCAGCGGCCCAACCGGCTTTCACTACGAGCAGTACTTC. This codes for CASGPTGFHYEQYF.

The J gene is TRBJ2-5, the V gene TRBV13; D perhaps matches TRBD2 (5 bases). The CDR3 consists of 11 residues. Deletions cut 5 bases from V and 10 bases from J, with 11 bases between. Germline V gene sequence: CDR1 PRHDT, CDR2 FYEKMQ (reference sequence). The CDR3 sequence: CASSANEGQYF. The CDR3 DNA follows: TGTGCCAGCAGCGCGAATGAGGGCCAGTACTTC.